The present T cell receptor beta chain was sequenced within a study of blood T cell repertoires in COVID-19. Study information: Acute and convalescent COVID-19 samples came from the United States, Italy and Spain.

Recruitment covered about 26 US areas and drew participants whose ages spanned roughly 18 to 95 years. Participants reported their clinical history, and cohort assignment relied on those reports. Sequencing was performed with immunoSEQ multiplex PCR; in TCRdb, only in-frame clones are kept and a portion is missing. Of a few hundred thousand clones listed, just over 85% are singletons. The CDR3 consists of 11 residues. Deletions cut 5 bases from V and 4 bases from J, with 5 bases between. For this clone: Other DNA sequences of this sample code for an identical CDR3.

Sequencing was done on a sample of PBMCs or T cells enriched from blood (not recorded which). The sequence derives from a middle-aged woman with acute COVID-19. The genes are TRBV12-3 or TRBV12-4 and TRBJ2-5, with D tentatively TRBD1 (5 bases). CDR3 nucleotide sequence: TGTGCCAGCAGTAGGGGAGAGACCCAGTACTTC. This encodes CASSRGETQYF.